The sequence of this TCR beta chain was determined in a study of blood T cell repertoires in COVID-19. Study context: Acute-phase and convalescent COVID-19 samples originated in the United States, Italy and Spain. T cells, B-cell-depleted T cells, or PBMCs supplied cDNA or gDNA.

The CDR3 runs 12 residues. The V end was cut by 9 bases, the J end by 2 bases, with 10 bases between. Germline V CDR1 and CDR2: KGHDR, SFDVKD. Per the original data handling: Counts of nucleated cells, estimated from reference gene primer amplification, were obtained. Measured with immunoSEQ multiplex PCR; TCRdb has only the in-frame clones, and not every one. D and trimming were read from the DNA, whereas the V and J calls and clone size are those reported in that table. The data contain some 89,000 clones, about 92% of them singletons. This clone came up once. The sample was peripheral blood. The chain carries TRBV24-1 and TRBJ2-7, with a possible D match to TRBD1 (5 bases). The TCR originated in a man in his forties or fifties with acute or convalescent COVID-19. CDR3 region: CATEDTTYEQYF. The CDR3 nucleotides read TGTGCCACCGAGGACACCACCTACGAGCAGTACTTC.